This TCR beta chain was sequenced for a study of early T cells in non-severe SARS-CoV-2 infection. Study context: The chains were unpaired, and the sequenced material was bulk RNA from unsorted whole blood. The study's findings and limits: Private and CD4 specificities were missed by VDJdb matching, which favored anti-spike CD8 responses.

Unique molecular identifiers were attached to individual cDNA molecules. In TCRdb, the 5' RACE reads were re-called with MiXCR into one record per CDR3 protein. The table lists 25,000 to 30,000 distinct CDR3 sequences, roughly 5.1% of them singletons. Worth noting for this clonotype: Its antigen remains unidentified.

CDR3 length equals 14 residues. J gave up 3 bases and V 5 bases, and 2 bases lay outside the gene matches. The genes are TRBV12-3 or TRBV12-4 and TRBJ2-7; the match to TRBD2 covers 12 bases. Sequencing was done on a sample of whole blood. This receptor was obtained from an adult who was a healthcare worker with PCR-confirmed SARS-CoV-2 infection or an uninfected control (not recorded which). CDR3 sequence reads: CASSKTSGSYEQYF. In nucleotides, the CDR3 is TGTGCCAGCAGTAAGACTAGCGGGAGCTACGAGCAGTACTTC.